This section outlines one TCR beta chain sequence together with its context. What it binds is unknown. The data stem from a study of shared clonotypes between healthy human individuals. Background on the study: The composition of the donors was a couple of women and a few men aged 18 to 49. The study, taken as a whole, reports: Sampling covered blood only; tissue repertoires likely differ. Approximately 4.6% of naive CD4 clonotypes were shared across four donors.

Sequenced by immunoSEQ multiplex PCR; TCRdb stores in-frame clones only, minus some. Here the sample spans more than 2 million clones, 93% being singletons. V was trimmed by 5 bases and J by 3 bases, leaving 19 bases between them. Germline CDR1 is MDHEN and CDR2 is SYDVKM. This CDR3 is built from 17 residues. CD45RO-negative, CCR7-positively selected cells formed the naive CD8 fraction, excluding terminally differentiated effector memory CD45RA+ cells. The receptor was isolated from a young man in good health. Some clones in this sample may be carry-over from other donors' samples. Sequencing was carried out using naive CD8+ T cells from PBMCs. V gene TRBV28 combines with J gene TRBJ1-4, with a possible D match to TRBD1 (6 bases). The CDR3 is CASSKSLPTGPNEKLFF. The CDR3 coding sequence is TGTGCCAGCAGTAAGTCCCTCCCGACAGGCCCTAATGAAAAACTGTTTTTT.